Listed below are T cell receptor beta chains from one sample, sequenced in a study of tumor and adjacent non-tumor tissue in lung cancer. A single record per CDR3 protein comes from TCRdb applying MiXCR to the multiplex PCR reads. The repertoire holds 98,000 or so distinct CDR3 sequences, with about 80% as singletons. The sample comprised distant non-tumor lung tissue. All receptors derive from a man between 60 and 75 years old with small cell lung cancer. Both conserved end residues are part of each CDR3. The order of the fields is V gene, clone size, J gene, D gene, CDR3 protein, CDR3 DNA. D genes are given only for firm matches. Not all rows give a size; the values are once, few, many and, for expanded clones, a class.

V: TRBV10-3
size: .
J: TRBJ2-5
D: TRBD1
CDR3: CAIRPSDRVVETQHF
DNA: TGTGCCATCCGTCCTTCGGACAGGGTTGTGGAGACCCAGCACTTC

V: TRBV20-1
size: .
J: TRBJ2-3
D: TRBD2
CDR3: CNARRTSHIDTQYF
DNA: TGCAATGCTAGAAGGACTAGCCACATAGATACGCAGTATTTT

V: TRBV5-6
size: .
J: TRBJ1-1
D: TRBD1
CDR3: CASSLVSGTANTKAFF
DNA: TGTGCCAGCAGCTTGGTCTCCGGGACAGCGAACACCAAAGCTTTCTTT

V: TRBV6-2/TRBV6-3
size: .
J: TRBJ2-5
D: .
CDR3: CASSYFPAGRGTQYF
DNA: TGTGCCAGCAGTTACTTCCCCGCCGGACGGGGGACCCAGTACTTC

V: TRBV4-1
size: .
J: TRBJ1-2
D: .
CDR3: CTRSQLTSGGGYTF
DNA: TGCACCAGAAGCCAATTGACAAGCGGGGGAGGCTACACCTTC

V: TRBV4-1
size: .
J: TRBJ2-1
D: TRBD2
CDR3: CASSQESSGGSYNEQFF
DNA: TGCGCCAGCAGCCAAGAGTCTAGCGGGGGTTCCTACAATGAGCAGTTCTTC

V: TRBV14
size: .
J: TRBJ2-1
D: TRBD1
CDR3: CASSPGRGQGSYNVQFF
DNA: TGTGCCAGCAGCCCAGGGCGGGGACAGGGTAGTTACAATGTGCAGTTCTTC

V: TRBV6-1
size: .
J: TRBJ2-2
D: TRBD2
CDR3: CVSSGLAGVNTGERFF
DNA: TGTGTCAGTAGTGGGCTAGCGGGAGTAAACACCGGGGAGCGGTTTTTT

V: TRBV4-2
size: many
J: TRBJ2-1
D: TRBD2
CDR3: CASSQDNTSGRSEQFF
DNA: TGTGCCAGCAGCCAAGATAACACTAGCGGGAGATCTGAGCAGTTCTTC

V: TRBV7-9
size: few
J: TRBJ2-2
D: TRBD2
CDR3: CASTPRGTSRYTGELFF
DNA: TGTGCCAGCACCCCCCGCGGGACTAGCCGGTACACCGGGGAGCTGTTTTTT

V: TRBV11-3
size: .
J: TRBJ2-5
D: .
CDR3: CASTFGGTETQYF
DNA: TGTGCCAGCACCTTTGGGGGAACAGAGACCCAGTACTTC

V: TRBV6-5
size: .
J: TRBJ1-2
D: .
CDR3: CASCYVGRSSPTF
DNA: TGTGCCAGCTGTTATGTGGGACGGTCAAGTCCCACTTTC

V: TRBV30
size: .
J: TRBJ1-1
D: .
CDR3: CICFSPPGNTEAFF
DNA: TGTATCTGTTTCTCCCCCCCGGGGAACACTGAAGCTTTCTTT

V: TRBV6-1
size: .
J: TRBJ2-7
D: TRBD2
CDR3: CASTASGIYEQYF
DNA: TGTGCCAGCACGGCTAGCGGGATCTACGAGCAGTACTTC

V: TRBV9
size: .
J: TRBJ2-2
D: .
CDR3: CASSVDQAVECNTGDLFF
DNA: TGTGCCAGCAGCGTAGATCAGGCAGTGGAGTGCAACACCGGGGACCTGTTTTTT

V: TRBV4-2
size: .
J: TRBJ1-2
D: .
CDR3: CASSQEAVNYGYIF
DNA: TGTGCCAGCAGCCAAGAAGCGGTAAACTATGGCTACATCTTC

V: TRBV29-1
size: .
J: TRBJ2-3
D: TRBD2
CDR3: CSAGGTRYTDTQYF
DNA: TGCAGCGCAGGTGGGACTAGGTACACAGATACGCAGTATTTT

V: TRBV4-2
size: .
J: TRBJ2-7
D: TRBD2
CDR3: CASSQDSSGICEQYF
DNA: TGTGCCAGCAGCCAAGATTCTAGCGGGATTTGCGAGCAATACTTC

V: TRBV11-2
size: .
J: TRBJ2-1
D: TRBD2
CDR3: CARSSGLAGDNEQFF
DNA: TGTGCCAGGAGCTCGGGACTAGCTGGAGACAATGAGCAGTTCTTC

V: TRBV6-6
size: .
J: TRBJ2-3
D: .
CDR3: CASSYSHADTQYF
DNA: TGTGCCAGCAGTTACTCCCATGCAGATACGCAGTATTTT

V: TRBV6-6
size: .
J: TRBJ2-7
D: .
CDR3: CASSYTSSEQNF
DNA: TGTGCCAGCAGCTACACTAGTAGCGAGCAGAACTTC

V: TRBV4-2
size: .
J: TRBJ2-2
D: TRBD2
CDR3: CTSKASGSSGELFF
DNA: TGTACCAGCAAGGCTAGCGGGTCTTCCGGGGAGCTGTTTTTT

V: TRBV4-1
size: .
J: TRBJ2-7
D: .
CDR3: CASSHDDTGHNSYNEQYF
DNA: TGCGCCAGCAGCCATGATGATACGGGACACAACTCCTACAATGAACAGTACTTC

V: TRBV11-2
size: .
J: TRBJ2-1
D: TRBD2
CDR3: CASSPGTSLRNEQFF
DNA: TGTGCCAGCAGCCCCGGGACTAGTTTAAGGAATGAGCAGTTCTTC

V: TRBV4-2
size: .
J: TRBJ1-3
D: .
CDR3: CARSQEFGGSGITIYF
DNA: TGTGCCAGGAGCCAAGAGTTCGGCGGTTCTGGAATCACCATATATTTT

V: TRBV12-3/TRBV12-4
size: .
J: TRBJ2-5
D: TRBD2
CDR3: CAGSPYSGGQEIQYF
DNA: TGTGCCGGCAGTCCCTATAGCGGGGGACAAGAAATCCAGTACTTC

V: TRBV24-1
size: .
J: TRBJ2-1
D: .
CDR3: CATSDFDSGLYIEQFF
DNA: TGTGCCACCAGTGATTTTGATAGCGGACTTTACATTGAGCAGTTCTTC

V: TRBV6-2/TRBV6-3
size: .
J: TRBJ2-3
D: .
CDR3: CASRLWSDTQYF
DNA: TGTGCCAGCAGATTGTGGAGTGATACGCAGTATTTT

V: TRBV7-6
size: .
J: TRBJ2-1
D: .
CDR3: CASSFTWDVTYNEQFF
DNA: TGTGCCAGCAGCTTTACATGGGACGTAACCTACAATGAGCAGTTCTTC

V: TRBV19
size: few
J: TRBJ1-2
D: .
CDR3: CASSISASNYGYTF
DNA: TGTGCCAGTAGTATTTCGGCGTCTAACTATGGCTACACCTTC

V: TRBV11-2
size: .
J: TRBJ2-3
D: .
CDR3: CASSLIGLLHTDTQYF
DNA: TGTGCCAGCAGTTTAATAGGTCTCCTCCACACAGATACGCAGTATTTT

V: TRBV28
size: .
J: TRBJ1-5
D: .
CDR3: CASSLRFGGVDNQPQHF
DNA: TGTGCCAGCAGTTTACGGTTTGGGGGGGTCGACAATCAGCCCCAGCATTTT

V: TRBV29-1
size: .
J: TRBJ2-5
D: TRBD2
CDR3: CSAAMEGLAGGDQETQYF
DNA: TGCAGCGCCGCGATGGAGGGACTAGCGGGAGGAGATCAAGAGACCCAGTACTTC

V: TRBV29-1
size: .
J: TRBJ2-3
D: .
CDR3: CSASVGASTDTQYF
DNA: TGCAGCGCCTCGGTAGGGGCTAGCACAGATACGCAGTATTTT

V: TRBV11-2
size: .
J: TRBJ2-2
D: TRBD2
CDR3: CSRSLARETGELFF
DNA: TGTTCCAGGAGCTTAGCGCGGGAGACCGGGGAGCTGTTCTTT